Presented here are 27 T cell receptor beta chains from one specimen sequenced in a study of Ad26.COV2.S vaccination and SARS-CoV-2 variants (dated by TCRdb to the early 2020s). Reading the label with the study, this specimen's treatment or condition is: roughly 19 received Ad26.COV2.S at low or high dose, single or two shots; about 5 received placebo; per-sample allocation not given. Repertoires of vaccine and placebo recipients were sequenced from samples collected on day 63 after the first injection. Library preparation employed the immunoSEQ multiplex PCR assay. Imported from immuneACCESS, the table was reduced by TCRdb to in-frame sequences with V and J called. These copies leave out some clones; in studies compared against another copy, an unresolved V gene accounts for under half, and the cause of the remainder is not known. The table for this sample lists some 370,000 clones; 83% of them were counted only once. Jointly, the top ten make up nearly 7.5% of the sample.

The input for sequencing was peripheral blood, taken in a trial of Ad26.COV2.S vaccine versus placebo. The receptors shown here come from a person aged 18 to 59 who received the Ad26.COV2.S COVID-19 vaccine or a placebo.

The chain couples TRBV16 to TRBJ2-1, with 8 bases fitting TRBD2. Germline CDR1 reads KGHSY; CDR2 reads FQNENV. With 4 bases clipped from V and 2 bases from J, the junction kept 10 bases outside the gene matches. The CDR3 is 17 residues long. Written as DNA, the CDR3 is TGTGCCAGCAGCCTTACCAGCGGGGGAGGCCCCTACAATGAGCAGTTCTTC. Translated, it gives CASSLTSGGGPYNEQFF.

The rearrangement links TRBV15 to TRBJ1-1, with D unresolved. Looked up from germline, CDR1 is LNHNV and CDR2 is YYDKDF (reference sequence). V lost 0 bases to trimming and J lost 12 bases, with 11 bases between them. This CDR3 has 12 residues. The CDR3 sequence is CATSRDIRETFF. The DNA of the CDR3 is TGTGCCACCAGCAGAGATATACGTGAGACTTTCTTT.

The rearrangement uses TRBV6-6 and TRBJ2-7, with TRBD1 matching over 8 bases. The CDR3 is 13 residues long. V shed 7 bases, J shed 3 bases, and the junction held 5 bases outside the gene matches. CDR1 is MNHNY and CDR2 is SVGAGI in the germline V gene (reference sequence). This CDR3 is CASTRQGSYEQYF. Here the CDR3 DNA reads TGTGCCAGCACCCGACAGGGGAGCTACGAGCAGTACTTC.

This sequence joins TRBV19 and TRBJ1-5; maybe TRBD1 (6 bases). The germline V and J ends were trimmed by 9 bases and 1 base, with 13 bases remaining between them. Germline-derived CDR1 and CDR2 are LNHDA and SQIVND (reference sequence). The CDR3 runs to 14 residues. The CDR3 spells CASGGQRSNQPQHF. The CDR3, as DNA: TGTGCCAGCGGGGGACAACGAAGCAATCAGCCCCAGCATTTT.

This sequence joins TRBV6-5 and TRBJ1-1; D gene uncertain. This CDR3 region has 12 residues. V was cut by 2 bases and J by 7 bases, with 8 bases left in between. Germline-derived CDR1 and CDR2 are MNHEY and SVGAGI. The CDR3 bases are TGTGCCAGCAGTTACGGACGCGGTGAAGCTTTCTTT. Translated: CASSYGRGEAFF.

The rearrangement links TRBV19 to TRBJ1-5; 7 bases align to TRBD1. With 3 bases clipped from V and 5 bases from J, the junction kept 10 bases outside the gene matches. CDR1 is LNHDA and CDR2 is SQIVND in the germline V gene (reference sequence). The CDR3 runs 16 residues. The CDR3 spells CASSMTRGITYQPQHF. The DNA of the CDR3 is TGTGCCAGTAGTATGACCAGGGGGATAACCTATCAGCCCCAGCATTTT.

Regarding this clone: At one of its ends the junction is not consistent with the germline gene, which may arise from a read error. For the CDR3, the DNA is TGTGCCAGCATCCAGGCCGACCGGGGAGCTGTTTTT. Translation: CASIQADRGAVF. The V gene is TRBV7-3, the J gene TRBJ2-2; D might be TRBD2 (5 bases). CDR1 is SGHTA, CDR2 FQGTGA, per germline. The CDR3 is made up of 12 amino acids. Drawing the rest from reference TRBV7-3 and TRBJ2-2, the complete variable domain is GAGVSQTPSNKVTEKGKYVELRCDPISGHTALYWYRQSLGQGPEFLIYFQGTGAADDSGLPNDRFFAVRPEGSVSTLKIQRTERGDSAVYLCASIQADRGAVFGEGSRLTVL.

This sequence joins TRBV27 and TRBJ2-7; perhaps TRBD2 as D (5 bases). The V end lost 3 bases, the J end lost 0 bases, and 15 bases lay between the germline ends. Germline V lookup: CDR1 MNHEY, CDR2 SMNVEV (reference sequence). The CDR3 is made up of 16 amino acids. The CDR3: CASSLGARATSYEQYF. The CDR3 coding sequence is TGTGCCAGCAGTTTGGGCGCGCGGGCGACCTCCTACGAGCAGTACTTC.

This clone showed up just a few times. The CDR3 protein is CASSRYLAGEVLHF. CDR3 nucleotides: TGTGCCAGCAGCCGTTACCTGGCCGGGGAAGTCCTCCACTTT. The chain is built from TRBV9 and TRBJ1-6, with D unclear. The CDR3 contains 14 residues. Per germline, CDR1 SGDLS and CDR2 YYNGEE. V gave up 4 bases and J gave up 15 bases, with 20 bases separating them. The whole variable domain, filled in from reference TRBV9 and TRBJ1-6, reads DSGVTQTPKHLITATGQRVTLRCSPRSGDLSVYWYQQSLDQGLQFLIQYYNGEERAKGNILERFSAQQFPDLHSELNLSSLELGDSALYFCASSRYLAGEVLHFGNGTRLTVT.

Here the CDR3 reads CASSQRGGRGYTF. DNA of the CDR3: TGTGCCAGCAGCCAACGGGGGGGCCGTGGCTACACCTTC. The V call is TRBV6-5, the J call TRBJ1-2, with D possibly TRBD1 on 6 matching bases. The CDR3 totals 13 residues. With 6 bases removed from V and 7 bases from J, the gap between germline ends came to 15 bases. The germline CDR1 and CDR2 sequences are MNHEY and SVGAGI.

The genes are TRBV6-5 and TRBJ2-3; maybe TRBD1 (5 bases). Germline values: CDR1 MNHEY, CDR2 SVGAGI. The CDR3 totals 16 residues. Trimming shortened V by 3 bases and J by 4 bases, and 17 bases separated the two germline ends. CDR3 in DNA: TGTGCCAGCAGTTATCTGGGCAGGGTGGATTCAGATACGCAGTATTTT. Translating gives CASSYLGRVDSDTQYF.

The chain carries TRBV21-1 and TRBJ2-6; the table names TRBD1, a call not compared with the DNA. TRBV21-1 is a recognized pseudogene. The CDR3 consists of 16 residues. The CDR3 here is CASTGTGLSGANVLTF. The CDR3 nucleotides are TGTGCCAGCACCGGGACAGGCCTCTCTGGGGCCAACGTCCTGACTTTC.

For the CDR3, the DNA is TGTGCCAGCAGTTTGGACCGCGGCTACGAGCAGTACTTC. Translated: CASSLDRGYEQYF. The rearrangement joins TRBV11-1 to TRBJ2-7, with D unclear. There are 13 residues in the CDR3. Per the germline V gene, CDR1 is SGHAT and CDR2 is FQDESV (reference sequence). V gave up 6 bases and J gave up 3 bases, with 12 bases separating them.

V and J are TRBV5-8 and TRBJ2-7; either TRBD1 or TRBD2 may fit D (5 bases each). Trimming pared 0 bases from V and 3 bases from J, leaving 10 bases between. Germline CDR1 reads SGHTS; CDR2 reads YDEGEE. The CDR3 totals 14 residues. CDR3: CASSLGGVFYEQYF. The CDR3 DNA is TGTGCCAGCAGCTTGGGAGGGGTGTTCTACGAGCAGTACTTC.

The CDR3 protein is CATSTIQGINEQFF. CDR3 coding DNA: TGTGCCACCAGCACAATACAGGGGATCAATGAGCAGTTCTTC. The rearrangement uses TRBV15 and TRBJ2-1, with 7 bases lining up with TRBD1. The V gene end was trimmed by 4 bases and the J gene end by 6 bases; junction bases not matched to a gene: 6. Germline CDR1 reads LNHNV; CDR2 reads YYDKDF (reference sequence). The CDR3 is 14 amino acids.

As DNA, the CDR3 is TGCGCCAGCAGCTTCGACGGGGATCAGCCCCAGCATTTT. This gives the protein CASSFDGDQPQHF. The rearrangement joins TRBV5-1 to TRBJ1-5, with unresolved D. From germline, CDR1 is SGHRS and CDR2 YFSETQ. The CDR3 has 13 amino acids. V gave up 2 bases and J gave up 5 bases, with 8 bases separating them. Complete variable domain (other parts from reference TRBV5-1 and TRBJ1-5): KAGVTQTPRYLIKTRGQQVTLSCSPISGHRSVSWYQQTPGQGLQFLFEYFSETQRNKGNFPGRFSGRQFSNSRSEMNVSTLELGDSALYLCASSFDGDQPQHFGDGTRLSIL.

The chain uses TRBV3-1 (or the pseudogene TRBV3-2) and TRBJ2-7; 7 bases line up with TRBD2. CDR1 and CDR2 from the germline V gene are LGHDT and YNNKEL (reference sequence). J lost 4 bases, V lost 3 bases, and 3 bases had no gene match. The CDR3 sequence is 13 residues long. CDR3: CASSHSGGYEQYF. DNA of the CDR3: TGTGCCAGCAGCCACTCCGGGGGGTACGAGCAGTACTTC.

The V gene is TRBV9, the J gene TRBJ1-2, with D uncertain. Per the germline V gene, CDR1 is SGDLS and CDR2 is YYNGEE. With 4 bases removed from V and 1 base from J, the gap between germline ends came to 17 bases. The length of the CDR3 is 16 residues. The chain's CDR3 is CASSTTQDVFNYGYTF. As DNA, the CDR3 is TGTGCCAGCAGCACAACCCAGGACGTCTTTAACTATGGCTACACCTTC. Drawing the rest from reference TRBV9 and TRBJ1-2, the complete variable domain is DSGVTQTPKHLITATGQRVTLRCSPRSGDLSVYWYQQSLDQGLQFLIQYYNGEERAKGNILERFSAQQFPDLHSELNLSSLELGDSALYFCASSTTQDVFNYGYTFGSGTRLTVV.

The CDR3 loop is CASSHRDFSTDTQYF. In DNA, the CDR3 is TGCGCCAGCAGCCATAGGGACTTTAGCACAGATACGCAGTATTTT. This chain joins TRBV4-1 and TRBJ2-3, with a possible D match to TRBD2 (6 bases). The CDR3 has 15 residues. Germline V gives CDR1 MGHRA, CDR2 YSYEKL. Trimming cost V 3 bases and J 0 bases, with 10 bases left between them.

The V call is TRBV19, the J call TRBJ1-1; D not resolved. The CDR3 is 13 amino acids. Germline CDR1 reads LNHDA; CDR2 reads SQIVND (reference sequence). V gave up 3 bases and J gave up 0 bases, with 5 bases separating them. The CDR3, as DNA: TGTGCCAGTAGTATGAGGCTGAACACTGAAGCTTTCTTT. It is translated as CASSMRLNTEAFF. Supplemented by reference TRBV19 and TRBJ1-1, the full variable domain reads DGGITQSPKYLFRKEGQNVTLSCEQNLNHDAMYWYRQDPGQGLRLIYYSQIVNDFQKGDIAEGYSVSREKKESFPLTVTSAQKNPTAFYLCASSMRLNTEAFFGQGTRLTVV.

The chain joins TRBV7-7 to TRBJ2-2, with D possibly TRBD2 on 5 matching bases. V lost 5 bases and J lost 6, with 22 bases in between. CDR1 and CDR2 from the germline V gene are SSHAT and FNYEAQ (reference sequence). This CDR3 region has 17 residues. The CDR3 loop is CASSPTSQSGKSGELFF. The CDR3 nucleotides read TGTGCCAGCAGCCCGACATCCCAATCGGGGAAATCCGGGGAGCTGTTTTTT.

The chain is built from TRBV19 and TRBJ1-4; possibly TRBD1 for D (6 bases). The V end lost 6 bases, the J end lost 9 bases, and 17 bases lay between the germline ends. CDR3 length: 14 residues. CDR1 is LNHDA, CDR2 SQIVND, per germline (reference sequence). The CDR3 protein is CASRPGHFHKKLFF. CDR3 sequence (DNA): TGTGCCAGTAGGCCGGGACACTTCCATAAAAAACTGTTTTTT.

The V gene is TRBV5-1, the J gene TRBJ2-7; no definite D call. Germline V gives CDR1 SGHRS, CDR2 YFSETQ. The CDR3 is made up of 10 amino acids. V lost 8 bases to trimming and J lost 7 bases, with 10 bases between them. CDR3 nucleotides: TGCGCCAGAGAAGGGTGGGAGCAGTACTTC. It is translated as CAREGWEQYF.

This chain links TRBV7-7 with TRBJ2-1; 8 bases align to TRBD1. This CDR3 is 15 amino acids long. Germline V gives CDR1 SSHAT, CDR2 FNYEAQ (reference sequence). V dropped 1 base and J dropped 2; count of bases not matched to a gene: 1. The CDR3 here is CASSLVQGAYNEQFF. DNA for the CDR3: TGTGCCAGCAGCTTAGTACAGGGGGCCTACAATGAGCAGTTCTTC.

The chain links TRBV5-1 to TRBJ1-5, with D tentatively TRBD1 (6 bases). Trimming removed 0 bases at V and 6 bases at J, with 19 bases between. There are 17 residues in the CDR3. Germline V gives CDR1 SGHRS, CDR2 YFSETQ. The CDR3 region is CASSLASLRGRVQPQHF. The CDR3 DNA reads as TGCGCCAGCAGCTTGGCTTCGCTCCGGGGGCGTGTTCAGCCCCAGCATTTT.

In its sample, this clone was seen a few times. This chain uses TRBV6-2 or TRBV6-3 with TRBJ1-5; no clear D gene. V gave up 5 bases and J gave up 7 bases, with 9 bases separating them. The CDR3 covers 12 residues. Germline values: CDR1 MNHEY, CDR2 SVGEGT. The CDR3 here is CASSGVGQPQHF. CDR3 nucleotide sequence: TGTGCCAGCAGTGGGGTTGGGCAGCCCCAGCATTTT.

The chain has TRBV6-5 and TRBJ2-1; 7 bases are shared with TRBD2. Germline V gives CDR1 MNHEY, CDR2 SVGAGI. V lost 6 bases, J lost 8 bases, and 4 bases stayed unmatched. The CDR3 length is 12 residues. The CDR3 loop reads CASSGTNDEQFF. In DNA, the CDR3 is TGTGCCAGCAGCGGGACTAACGATGAGCAGTTCTTC.